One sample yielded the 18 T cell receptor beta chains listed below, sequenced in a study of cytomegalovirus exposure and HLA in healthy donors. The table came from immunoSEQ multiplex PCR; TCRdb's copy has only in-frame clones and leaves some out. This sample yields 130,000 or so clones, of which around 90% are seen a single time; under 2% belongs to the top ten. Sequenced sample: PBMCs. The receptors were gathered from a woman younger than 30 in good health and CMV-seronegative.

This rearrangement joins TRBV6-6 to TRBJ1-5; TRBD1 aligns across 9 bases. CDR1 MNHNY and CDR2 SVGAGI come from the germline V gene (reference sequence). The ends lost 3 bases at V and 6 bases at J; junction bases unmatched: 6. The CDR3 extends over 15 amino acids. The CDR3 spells CASSYTDRGGQPQHF. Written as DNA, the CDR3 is TGTGCCAGCAGTTATACGGACAGGGGCGGTCAGCCCCAGCATTTT.

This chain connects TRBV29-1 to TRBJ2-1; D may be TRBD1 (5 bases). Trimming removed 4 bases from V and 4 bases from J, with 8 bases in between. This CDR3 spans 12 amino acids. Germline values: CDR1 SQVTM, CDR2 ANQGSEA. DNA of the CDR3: TGCAGCGTTGTTAGGACATACAATGAGCAGTTCTTC. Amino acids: CSVVRTYNEQFF.

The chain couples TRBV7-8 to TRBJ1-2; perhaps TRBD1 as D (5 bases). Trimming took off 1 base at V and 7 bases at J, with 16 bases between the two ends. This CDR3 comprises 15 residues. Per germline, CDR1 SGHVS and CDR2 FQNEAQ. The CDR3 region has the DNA TGTGCCAGCAGCTTAGGGGTGGGGCCACAATCTGGCTACACCTTC. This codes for CASSLGVGPQSGYTF.

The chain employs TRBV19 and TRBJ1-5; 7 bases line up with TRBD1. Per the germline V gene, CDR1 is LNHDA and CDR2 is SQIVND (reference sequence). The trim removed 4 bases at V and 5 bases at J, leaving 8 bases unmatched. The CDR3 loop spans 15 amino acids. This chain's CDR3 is CASSTQTGRYQPQHF. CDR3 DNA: TGTGCCAGTAGTACCCAGACAGGGCGGTATCAGCCCCAGCATTTT.

Here the CDR3 DNA reads TGTGCCAGCACACCAAACAGGGGGAACACAGATACGCAGTATTTT. It encodes CASTPNRGNTDTQYF. The chain recombines TRBV6-1 with TRBJ2-3; 8 bases are shared with TRBD1. CDR1 and CDR2 (germline): MNHNS, SASEGT. This CDR3 comprises 15 residues. J was trimmed by 2 bases and V by 7 bases; bases with no gene match: 8.

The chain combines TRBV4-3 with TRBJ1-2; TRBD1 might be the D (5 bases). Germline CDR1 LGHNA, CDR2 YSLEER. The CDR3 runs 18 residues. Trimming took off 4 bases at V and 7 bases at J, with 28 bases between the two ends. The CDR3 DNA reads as TGCGCCAGCAGCCGCGGAGGTGCGGGACTTGGGTTAGATAGTGGCTACACCTTC. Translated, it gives CASSRGGAGLGLDSGYTF.

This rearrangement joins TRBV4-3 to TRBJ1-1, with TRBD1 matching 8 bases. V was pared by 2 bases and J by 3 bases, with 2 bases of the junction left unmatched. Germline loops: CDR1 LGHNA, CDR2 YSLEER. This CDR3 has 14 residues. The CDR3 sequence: CASSQQTGDTEAFF. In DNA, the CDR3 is TGCGCCAGCAGCCAACAGACAGGGGACACTGAAGCTTTCTTT.

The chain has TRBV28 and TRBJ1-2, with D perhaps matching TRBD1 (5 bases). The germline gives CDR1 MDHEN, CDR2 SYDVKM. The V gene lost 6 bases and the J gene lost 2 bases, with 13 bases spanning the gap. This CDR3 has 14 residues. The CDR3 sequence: CASSGRVSNYGYTF. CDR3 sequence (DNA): TGTGCCAGCAGCGGCAGGGTGTCAAACTATGGCTACACCTTC.

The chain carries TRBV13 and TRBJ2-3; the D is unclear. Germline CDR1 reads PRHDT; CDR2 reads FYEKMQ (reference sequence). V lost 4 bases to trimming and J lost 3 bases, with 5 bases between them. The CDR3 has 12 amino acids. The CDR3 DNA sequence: TGTGCCAGCAGCTATCAAACAGATACGCAGTATTTT. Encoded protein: CASSYQTDTQYF. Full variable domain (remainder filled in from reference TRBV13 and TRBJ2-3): AAGVIQSPRHLIKEKRETATLKCYPIPRHDTVYWYQQGPGQDPQFLISFYEKMQSDKGSIPDRFSAQQFSDYHSELNMSSLELGDSALYFCASSYQTDTQYFGPGTRLTVL.

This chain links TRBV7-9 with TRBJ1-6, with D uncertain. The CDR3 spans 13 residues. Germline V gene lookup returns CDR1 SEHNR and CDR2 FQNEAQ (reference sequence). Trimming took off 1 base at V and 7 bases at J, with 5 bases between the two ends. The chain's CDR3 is CASSLGLNSPLHF. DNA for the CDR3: TGTGCCAGCAGCTTAGGGCTGAATTCACCCCTCCACTTT.

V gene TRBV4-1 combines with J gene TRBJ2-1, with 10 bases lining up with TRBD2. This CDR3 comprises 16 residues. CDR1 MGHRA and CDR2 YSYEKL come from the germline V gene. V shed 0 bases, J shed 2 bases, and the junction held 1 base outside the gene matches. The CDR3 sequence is CASSQESGGAYNEQFF. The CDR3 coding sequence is TGCGCCAGCAGCCAAGAGAGCGGGGGGGCCTACAATGAGCAGTTCTTC.

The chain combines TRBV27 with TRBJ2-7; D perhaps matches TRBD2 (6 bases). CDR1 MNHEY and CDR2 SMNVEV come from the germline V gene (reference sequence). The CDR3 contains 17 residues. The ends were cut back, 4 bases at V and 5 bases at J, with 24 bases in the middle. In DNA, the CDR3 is TGTGCCAGCAGTTCCCAAAACCCGACTAGTATACTTCACGAGCAGTACTTC. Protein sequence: CASSSQNPTSILHEQYF.

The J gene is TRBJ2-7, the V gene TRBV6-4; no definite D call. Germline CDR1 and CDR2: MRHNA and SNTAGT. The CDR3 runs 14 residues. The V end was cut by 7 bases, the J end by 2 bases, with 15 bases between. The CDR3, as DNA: TGTGCCAGCATGTCATCTGCAGATCCCTACGAGCAGTACTTC. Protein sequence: CASMSSADPYEQYF.

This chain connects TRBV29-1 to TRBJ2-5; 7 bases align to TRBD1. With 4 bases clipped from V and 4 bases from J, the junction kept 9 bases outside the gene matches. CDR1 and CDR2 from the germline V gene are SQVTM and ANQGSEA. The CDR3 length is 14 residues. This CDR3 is CSVVGTVKRETQYF. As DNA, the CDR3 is TGCAGCGTTGTGGGGACAGTAAAAAGAGAGACCCAGTACTTC.

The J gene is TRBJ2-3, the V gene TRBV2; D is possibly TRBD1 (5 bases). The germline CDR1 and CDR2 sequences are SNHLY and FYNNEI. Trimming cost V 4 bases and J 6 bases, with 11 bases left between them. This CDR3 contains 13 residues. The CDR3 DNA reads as TGTGCCAGCAGTGGATGGGGCGCGGATACGCAGTATTTT. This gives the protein CASSGWGADTQYF.

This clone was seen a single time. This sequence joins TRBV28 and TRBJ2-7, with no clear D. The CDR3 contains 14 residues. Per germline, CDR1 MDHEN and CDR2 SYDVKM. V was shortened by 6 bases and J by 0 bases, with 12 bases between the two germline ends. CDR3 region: CASSPGPGSYEQYF. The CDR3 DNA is TGTGCCAGCAGCCCCGGCCCGGGCTCCTACGAGCAGTACTTC.

CDR3 region: CASSQDPTRGVYNEQFF. Here the CDR3 DNA reads TGCGCCAGCAGCCAAGACCCCACCAGGGGAGTTTACAATGAGCAGTTCTTC. The rearrangement links TRBV4-3 to TRBJ2-1, with D perhaps TRBD1 (6 bases). The CDR3 loop spans 17 amino acids. CDR1 is LGHNA, CDR2 YSLEER, per germline. Trimming removed 0 bases from V and 4 bases from J, with 16 bases in between.

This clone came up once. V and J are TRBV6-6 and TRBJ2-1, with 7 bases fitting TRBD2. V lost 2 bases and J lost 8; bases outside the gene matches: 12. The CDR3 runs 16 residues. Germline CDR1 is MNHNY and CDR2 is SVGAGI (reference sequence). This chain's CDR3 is CASSYRSIPREDEQFF. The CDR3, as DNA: TGTGCCAGCAGTTACCGATCAATCCCCCGGGAGGATGAGCAGTTCTTC.